The T cell receptor (beta chain) under discussion was sequenced for a study of blood T cells in healthy people across ages. CDR3 length: 14 amino acids. Per the germline V gene, CDR1 is GTSNPN and CDR2 is SVGIG (reference sequence). V lost 0 bases, J lost 8 bases, and 14 bases lay in between. Russia was home to the donors, healthy Caucasian individuals aged about 6 to 90. Every sample yielded at least 6 million isolated PBMCs. This clonotype came up a few times. Its antigen remains unidentified. Combining a sample-barcoded 5' primer with a J-beta primer mix, a second PCR ran for 7 to 11 cycles. Each CDR3 protein gets one entry after TCRdb re-called the 5' RACE reads with MiXCR. The data show 380,000 or so distinct CDR3 sequences, with more than 45% seen just once and roughly 51% held by the top ten. General observations from the study: Naive and antigen-experienced cells were not separated, limiting conclusive comparison.

The V and J genes are TRBV30 and TRBJ2-4; possibly TRBD2 for D (7 bases). The sequencing sample was made of blood. The sequence was collected from a man between 60 and 75 years old in good health. CDR3 in amino acids: CAWSVLGGRDIQYF. Written as DNA, the CDR3 is TGTGCCTGGAGTGTACTAGGGGGGAGGGACATTCAGTACTTC.